This T cell receptor (beta chain) was retrieved from a study of technical replicates of blood from a few donors. Here immunoSEQ multiplex PCR was the method, and the copy in TCRdb shows in-frame clones only, minus some. The table records about 85,000 clones, about 95% of them present only once. The CDR3 runs 15 residues. V lost 5 bases and J lost 4, with 18 bases in between. CDR1 and CDR2 from the germline V gene are MDHEN and SYDVKM. The TCR comes from a human donor in good health. Sequencing was performed on T cells isolated from PBMCs. J is TRBJ2-7 and V is TRBV28, with D possibly being TRBD2 (5 bases). CDR3 in DNA: TGTGCCAGCAGTAGCATAGCGAATACATATTACGAGCAGTACTTC. Translation gives CASSSIANTYYEQYF.